One sample yielded the 8 T cell receptor beta chains listed below, sequenced in a study of blood T cells in healthy people across ages. A second PCR, run for 7 to 11 cycles, used a sample-barcoded 5' primer plus a J-beta primer mix. TCRdb fed the 5' RACE reads into MiXCR, producing one record per CDR3 protein. The sample contains about 900,000 distinct CDR3 sequences, approximately 59% of which appear only once. Material for sequencing was blood. The receptors stem from a man younger than 45 in good health.

Details on this clonotype: An end of the junction does not agree with germline; a read error may underlie this. The chain carries TRBV11-2 and TRBJ2-4, with 10 bases identical to TRBD1. The assigned J gene may be wrong: the sequence end matches TRBJ2-5 better. Germline CDR1 and CDR2: SGHAT and FQNNGV. CDR3 length equals 15 residues. CDR3 nucleotide sequence: TGTGTCAGCAGCGGAGGGACAGGGGAAACGGAGACCCAGTACTTC. Amino acids: CVSSGGTGETETQYF.

V and J are TRBV5-1 and TRBJ2-1; D is ambiguous. V was shortened by 5 bases and J by 4 bases, with 10 bases between the two germline ends. CDR1 SGHRS and CDR2 YFSETQ come from the germline V gene. The CDR3 is 13 amino acids. CDR3 DNA sequence: TGCGCCAGCAGTGGCGACGGGTACAATGAGCAGTTCTTC. Protein sequence: CASSGDGYNEQFF.

Comments on this clonotype: One end of the junction does not line up with germline, which may come from a read error. The chain has TRBV27 and TRBJ2-6; 9 bases align to TRBD1. CDR3 length: 16 amino acids. Germline V gene sequence: CDR1 MNHEY, CDR2 SMNVEV (reference sequence). The CDR3 DNA reads TGTGCCAGCAAAGGACAGGGGATAGCTGGGGCCAACGTCCCGACTTTC. Encoded protein: CASKGQGIAGANVPTF.

The rearrangement links TRBV7-9 to TRBJ2-3; TRBD2 agrees at 7 bases. V was clipped by 6 bases and J by 0 bases; unmatched bases: 9. The germline gives CDR1 SEHNR, CDR2 FQNEAQ (reference sequence). The CDR3 is 16 residues long. The CDR3 loop reads CASSQISGSSTDTQYF. As DNA, the CDR3 is TGTGCCAGCAGTCAGATTAGCGGGTCAAGCACAGATACGCAGTATTTT.

Written as DNA, the CDR3 is TGTGCCAGCAGCCAAGTCACTAGCGGGGGGTTGTACAATGAGCAGTTCTTC. It encodes CASSQVTSGGLYNEQFF. The chain has TRBV4-2 and TRBJ2-1; 12 nucleotides line up with TRBD2. The length of the CDR3 is 17 residues. V was pared by 1 base and J by 4 bases, with 5 bases of the junction left unmatched. The V gene's germline CDR1 is LGHNA and CDR2 YNFKEQ.

This clonotype was recorded a few times. The chain employs TRBV6-6 and TRBJ2-1; possible D gene TRBD2, 6 bases. Trimming took off 6 bases at V and 7 bases at J, with 16 bases between the two ends. CDR3 length equals 14 residues. CDR1 is MNHNY, CDR2 SVGAGI, per germline (reference sequence). CDR3 sequence reads: CASRFTSRGNEQFF. The CDR3 coding sequence is TGTGCCAGCAGGTTCACTAGCCGTGGGAATGAGCAGTTCTTC.

V gene TRBV14 combines with J gene TRBJ1-2; D uncertain. Per the germline V gene, CDR1 is SGHDN and CDR2 is FVKESK. Trimming took off 1 base at V and 4 bases at J, with 10 bases between the two ends. This CDR3 has 14 residues. The DNA of the CDR3 is TGTGCCAGCAGCCAAGTCCCGCGGACCTATGGCTACACCTTC. Translation: CASSQVPRTYGYTF. Drawing the rest from reference TRBV14 and TRBJ1-2, the complete variable domain is EAGVTQFPSHSVIEKGQTVTLRCDPISGHDNLYWYRRVMGKEIKFLLHFVKESKQDESGMPNNRFLAERTGGTYSTLKVQPAELEDSGVYFCASSQVPRTYGYTFGSGTRLTVV.

The chain is built from TRBV2 and TRBJ2-2, with D possibly being TRBD2 (6 bases). Germline V gene lookup returns CDR1 SNHLY and CDR2 FYNNEI. This CDR3 spans 13 amino acids. The CDR3 protein is CAARDLYTGELFF. The CDR3 DNA reads as TGTGCAGCCCGGGACTTGTACACCGGGGAGCTGTTTTTT.